The next 30 T cell receptor beta chains were all read from a single sample in a study of T cell changes during pregnancy in multiple sclerosis. Clones were read by immunoSEQ multiplex PCR, and TCRdb kept only the in-frame ones, dropping some. The repertoire has around 34,000 clones, 90% of them found once; the top ten carry about 10%. Specimen: CD8+ T cells from peripheral blood mononuclear cells, collected before pregnancy. These receptors were obtained from a female donor with multiple sclerosis, enrolled in a pregnancy study.

The J gene is TRBJ1-2, the V gene TRBV6-5; a possible D gene is TRBD1 (5 bases). The germline V gene encodes CDR1 MNHEY and CDR2 SVGAGI. V was trimmed by 4 bases and J by 3 bases, leaving 18 bases between them. The CDR3 extends over 16 amino acids. CDR3 region: CASSSAPQGADYGYTF. The CDR3 DNA reads as TGTGCCAGCAGTTCCGCCCCCCAGGGCGCCGACTATGGCTACACCTTC.

This clone was counted a few times. The V call is TRBV7-9, the J call TRBJ1-5; D call uncertain. V was trimmed by 1 base and J by 1 base, leaving 11 bases between them. This CDR3 spans 16 amino acids. From germline, CDR1 is SEHNR and CDR2 FQNEAQ (reference sequence). The DNA of the CDR3 is TGTGCCAGCAGCTTAGAATTGATGGGCAGCAATCAGCCCCAGCATTTT. Amino acids: CASSLELMGSNQPQHF.

The chain employs TRBV7-6 and TRBJ2-1; no clear D. CDR1 and CDR2 (germline): SGHVS, FNYEAQ. The CDR3 runs 12 residues. Trimming removed 5 bases at V and 7 bases at J, with 9 bases between. The CDR3 coding sequence is TGTGCCAGCAGCCCCCCCAGGAATGAGCAGTTCTTC. The encoded protein is CASSPPRNEQFF.

This chain joins TRBV29-1 and TRBJ2-2; TRBD1 matches 9 bases. The CDR3 has 14 residues. Per the germline V gene, CDR1 is SQVTM and CDR2 is ANQGSEA. J lost 5 bases, V lost 5 bases, and 6 bases had no gene match. The CDR3 region is CSVSRTGATGELFF. Here the CDR3 DNA reads TGCAGCGTTTCGCGGACAGGGGCAACCGGGGAGCTGTTTTTT.

This clone was detected only once. This chain connects TRBV18 to TRBJ2-7, with TRBD2 matching 11 bases. The V gene's germline CDR1 is KGHSH and CDR2 LQKENI. CDR3 size: 15 residues. The J segment lost 0 bases and the V segment lost 2 bases, leaving 0 bases of the junction unmatched. The CDR3 DNA is TGTGCCAGCTCACCAGGGACTAGCGGCTCCTACGAGCAGTACTTC. This codes for CASSPGTSGSYEQYF.

This clone was detected only a few times. The chain recombines TRBV19 with TRBJ1-1; D is undetermined. The CDR3 sequence is 15 residues long. Germline assignment: CDR1 LNHDA and CDR2 SQIVND (reference sequence). Trimming removed 4 bases at V and 0 bases at J, with 12 bases between. This CDR3 is CASSTEVGLNTEAFF. DNA for the CDR3: TGTGCCAGTAGTACGGAGGTAGGACTGAACACTGAAGCTTTCTTT.

CDR3 region: CASSPGRQGFGTDTQYF. The CDR3 region has the DNA TGCGCCAGCAGCCCGGGACGACAGGGGTTCGGCACAGATACGCAGTATTTT. V and J are TRBV5-1 and TRBJ2-3, with TRBD1 matching over 8 bases. V trimming: 4 bases; J trimming: 1 base; junction bases outside the gene matches: 11. The length of the CDR3 is 17 residues. Germline V gene sequence: CDR1 SGHRS, CDR2 YFSETQ.

J is TRBJ2-2 and V is TRBV7-2; no clear D. The germline gives CDR1 SGHTA, CDR2 FQGNSA. The V end was cut by 5 bases, the J end by 1 base, with 5 bases between. CDR3 length equals 13 residues. DNA of the CDR3: TGTGCCAGCAGCCCCTTGAACACCGGGGAGCTGTTTTTT. This translates into CASSPLNTGELFF.

The V and J genes are TRBV14 and TRBJ2-7; D call uncertain. CDR1 is SGHDN and CDR2 is FVKESK in the germline V gene. The ends were cut back, 1 base at V and 4 bases at J, with 11 bases in the middle. CDR3 length: 14 residues. The CDR3 DNA reads TGTGCCAGCAGCCAAGTGGCACACTATTACGAGCAGTACTTC. This translates into CASSQVAHYYEQYF.

The CDR3 DNA sequence: TGTGCCAGCAGCTCGACAGGGGGCGCAGGGGATACGCAGTATTTT. Protein product: CASSSTGGAGDTQYF. J is TRBJ2-3 and V is TRBV7-9; TRBD1 aligns across 10 bases. Germline V gene lookup returns CDR1 SEHNR and CDR2 FQNEAQ (reference sequence). Trimming removed 4 bases from V and 6 bases from J; junction bases left unmatched: 7. The CDR3 length is 15 residues.

This chain connects TRBV29-1 to TRBJ2-1; TRBD2 might be the D (7 bases). The length of the CDR3 is 12 residues. V dropped 5 bases and J dropped 10 bases, with 15 bases sitting between them. Germline V lookup: CDR1 SQVTM, CDR2 ANQGSEA. CDR3 amino acids: CSVRGAGIEQFF. The CDR3 bases are TGCAGCGTTCGGGGGGCAGGGATAGAGCAGTTCTTC.

The chain joins TRBV7-6 to TRBJ1-2; D remains ambiguous. Trimming took off 2 bases at V and 3 bases at J, with 16 bases between the two ends. This CDR3 region has 16 residues. Germline-derived CDR1 and CDR2 are SGHVS and FNYEAQ. CDR3 nucleotides: TGTGCCAGCAGCTTAATGGTCGAGGGCCTCGACTATGGCTACACCTTC. Protein sequence: CASSLMVEGLDYGYTF.

This clone was seen a few times. The chain employs TRBV10-1 and TRBJ2-3; TRBD1 agrees at 7 bases. Per the germline V gene, CDR1 is WNHNN and CDR2 is SYGVQD (reference sequence). The CDR3 runs to 15 residues. J lost 0 bases, V lost 4 bases, and 4 bases had no gene match. The CDR3 here is CASSAGQTSTDTQYF. The CDR3 DNA reads TGCGCCAGCAGTGCGGGACAGACTAGCACAGATACGCAGTATTTT.

This rearrangement joins TRBV7-9 to TRBJ2-3; D is ambiguous. CDR1 and CDR2 from the germline V gene are SEHNR and FQNEAQ (reference sequence). Trimming removed 2 bases at V and 1 base at J, with 4 bases between. There are 13 residues in the CDR3. In nucleotides, the CDR3 is TGTGCCAGCAGCTTAACGGGCACAGATACGCAGTATTTT. The encoded protein is CASSLTGTDTQYF.

The J gene is TRBJ2-2, the V gene TRBV10-3; 7 bases align to TRBD1. There are 15 residues in the CDR3. The V and J ends lost 5 bases and 0 bases, in that order; junction bases with no gene match: 3. From germline, CDR1 is ENHRY and CDR2 SYGVKD. The CDR3 DNA reads TGTGCCATCAGTCAAGGGGGCGCGAACACCGGGGAGCTGTTTTTT. It codes for CAISQGGANTGELFF.

The CDR3, as DNA: TGTGCCAGCAGCGTAGAATCCCCCGCAGATACGCAGTATTTT. Its translation is CASSVESPADTQYF. The chain carries TRBV9 and TRBJ2-3; no firm D call. Per germline, CDR1 SGDLS and CDR2 YYNGEE. The V and J ends lost 0 bases and 4 bases respectively, with 9 bases between them. This CDR3 comprises 14 residues.

J is TRBJ2-7 and V is TRBV4-1, with TRBD2 matching over 7 bases. Unmatched junction bases numbered 4, after V lost 0 bases and J lost 2 bases. Germline values: CDR1 MGHRA, CDR2 YSYEKL. The CDR3 length is 15 residues. The CDR3 nucleotides are TGCGCCAGCAGCCAAGATAGGCTAGCGGCCTACGAGCAGTACTTC. It specifies CASSQDRLAAYEQYF.

This clone was seen a single time. This chain links TRBV7-9 with TRBJ2-6; no clear D. Trimming took 5 bases from V and 0 from J, leaving 14 bases between them. Per the germline V gene, CDR1 is SEHNR and CDR2 is FQNEAQ (reference sequence). The CDR3 length is 17 residues. In DNA form, the CDR3 reads TGTGCCAGCAGCCGAATCTACTTTAACTCTGGGGCCAACGTCCTGACTTTC. Translation gives CASSRIYFNSGANVLTF.

The chain uses TRBV4-2 and TRBJ2-3, with TRBD2 matching 7 bases. The germline V gene has CDR1 LGHNA and CDR2 YNFKEQ. This CDR3 has 16 amino acids. Unmatched junction bases numbered 10, after V lost 3 bases and J lost 4 bases. In DNA, the CDR3 is TGTGCCAGCAGCCAGATGGGGGGGACGATAGCAGATACGCAGTATTTT. It codes for CASSQMGGTIADTQYF.

The chain carries TRBV6-5 and TRBJ2-1; D is perhaps TRBD2 (6 bases). Germline V gene data show CDR1 as MNHEY and CDR2 as SVGAGI. With 2 bases removed from V and 2 bases from J, the gap between germline ends came to 10 bases. The CDR3 runs to 15 residues. Here the CDR3 reads CASSYKAGTYNEQFF. The CDR3 nucleotides read TGTGCCAGCAGTTACAAAGCGGGCACCTACAATGAGCAGTTCTTC.

This clone was recorded once. The chain is built from TRBV2 and TRBJ2-1, with TRBD1 identical over 7 bases. Per the germline V gene, CDR1 is SNHLY and CDR2 is FYNNEI. V dropped 6 bases and J dropped 7; count of bases not matched to a gene: 12. CDR3 length equals 15 residues. The CDR3 spells CASRDRRSLDNEQFF. As DNA, the CDR3 is TGTGCCAGCAGGGACAGGAGGTCCCTTGATAATGAGCAGTTCTTC.

This CDR3 reads CASSPHRNGQPQHF. The CDR3, as DNA: TGTGCCAGTAGTCCGCATCGTAACGGGCAGCCCCAGCATTTT. This chain joins TRBV19 and TRBJ1-5; no clear D gene. Trimming took 5 bases from V and 7 from J, leaving 15 bases between them. CDR3 length equals 14 residues. Germline V CDR1 and CDR2: LNHDA, SQIVND (reference sequence).

A few counts support this clone. This chain joins TRBV6-4 and TRBJ2-2; 11 nucleotides align to TRBD2. There are 16 residues in the CDR3. J was trimmed by 6 bases and V by 2 bases; bases with no gene match: 5. From germline, CDR1 is MRHNA and CDR2 SNTAGT. Written as DNA, the CDR3 is TGTGCCAGCAGTGACGGGCTAGCGGGAGGACCCGGGGAGCTGTTTTTT. It codes for CASSDGLAGGPGELFF.

The chain joins TRBV6-5 to TRBJ2-5; 8 bases agree with TRBD1. The CDR3 is made up of 14 amino acids. V was pared by 6 bases and J by 0 bases, with 3 bases of the junction left unmatched. Germline V CDR1 and CDR2: MNHEY, SVGAGI. The CDR3: CASSPDRDQETQYF. The DNA for the CDR3 is TGTGCCAGCAGCCCGGACAGGGACCAAGAGACCCAGTACTTC.

The chain carries TRBV6-6 and TRBJ2-7; a weak D match, TRBD2 (6 bases). Germline CDR1 is MNHNY and CDR2 is SVGAGI (reference sequence). The length of the CDR3 is 13 residues. Trimming stripped 6 bases from V and 5 bases from J, with 14 bases between. The CDR3 DNA sequence: TGTGCCAGCAGGGAGGGGTTAACGGACGAGCAGTACTTC. Its protein is CASREGLTDEQYF.

The rearrangement joins TRBV10-3 to TRBJ1-5; unclear D gene. V shed 2 bases and J shed 6 bases, with 20 bases lying between them. The CDR3 totals 17 residues. Germline loops: CDR1 ENHRY, CDR2 SYGVKD. CDR3 nucleotides: TGTGCCATCAGTGAGAATTTACTTTCTTCGGCAGGTCAGCCCCAGCATTTT. Its protein is CAISENLLSSAGQPQHF.

This chain joins TRBV2 and TRBJ1-3, with no clear D. Germline V lookup: CDR1 SNHLY, CDR2 FYNNEI. This CDR3 is 16 amino acids long. With 4 bases removed from V and 0 bases from J, the gap between germline ends came to 13 bases. Here the CDR3 DNA reads TGTGCCAGCAGTGGTGAGAGCCGCTACTCTGGAAACACCATATATTTT. Protein product: CASSGESRYSGNTIYF. The full variable domain, rest sourced from reference TRBV2 and TRBJ1-3, is EPEVTQTPSHQVTQMGQEVILRCVPISNHLYFYWYRQILGQKVEFLVSFYNNEISEKSEIFDDQFSVERPDGSNFTLKIRSTKLEDSAMYFCASSGESRYSGNTIYFGEGSWLTVV.

This chain connects TRBV15 to TRBJ1-2; 9 bases are a match to TRBD1. Germline V lookup: CDR1 LNHNV, CDR2 YYDKDF (reference sequence). The length of the CDR3 is 16 residues. V lost 3 bases, J lost 2 bases, and 7 bases stayed unmatched. The CDR3 nucleotides read TGTGCCACCAGCAGGGGGGGACAGGGCTTCAACTATGGCTACACCTTC. This sequence encodes CATSRGGQGFNYGYTF.

The chain recombines TRBV28 with TRBJ1-2; TRBD1 might be the D (6 bases). CDR3 length equals 15 residues. V was cut by 5 bases and J by 5 bases, with 18 bases left in between. The V gene's germline CDR1 is MDHEN and CDR2 SYDVKM. CDR3: CASSDTGSWEYGYTF. The DNA of the CDR3 is TGTGCCAGCAGTGATACAGGGAGTTGGGAGTATGGCTACACCTTC.

The chain is built from TRBV5-5 and TRBJ2-3, with 12 bases lining up with TRBD1. V shed 4 bases, J shed 5 bases, and the junction held 5 bases outside the gene matches. Germline CDR1 SGHKS, CDR2 YYEKEE (reference sequence). The CDR3 has 15 amino acids. The CDR3 DNA is TGTGCCAGCAGCCTAGGGGACAGGGGGCGAGATACGCAGTATTTT. Its translation is CASSLGDRGRDTQYF.